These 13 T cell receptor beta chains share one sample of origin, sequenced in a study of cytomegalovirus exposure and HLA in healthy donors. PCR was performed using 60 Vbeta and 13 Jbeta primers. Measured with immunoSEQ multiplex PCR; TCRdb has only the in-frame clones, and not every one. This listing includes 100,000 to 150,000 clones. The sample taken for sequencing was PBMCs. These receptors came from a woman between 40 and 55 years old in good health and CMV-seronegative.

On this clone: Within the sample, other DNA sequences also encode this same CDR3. Here the CDR3 reads CAISPQGNQPQHF. CDR3 DNA: TGTGCCATCAGCCCCCAGGGTAATCAGCCCCAGCATTTT. The rearrangement joins TRBV10-3 to TRBJ1-5, with D possibly TRBD1 on 5 matching bases. CDR1 and CDR2 from the germline V gene are ENHRY and SYGVKD. V shed 6 bases and J shed 4 bases, with 10 bases lying between them. The CDR3 totals 13 residues.

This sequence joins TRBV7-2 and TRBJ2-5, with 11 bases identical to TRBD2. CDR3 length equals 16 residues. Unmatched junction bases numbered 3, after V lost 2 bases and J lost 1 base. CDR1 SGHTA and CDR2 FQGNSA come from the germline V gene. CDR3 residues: CASSLSTSGGQETQYF. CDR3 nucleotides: TGTGCCAGCAGCTTAAGTACTAGCGGGGGCCAAGAGACCCAGTACTTC.

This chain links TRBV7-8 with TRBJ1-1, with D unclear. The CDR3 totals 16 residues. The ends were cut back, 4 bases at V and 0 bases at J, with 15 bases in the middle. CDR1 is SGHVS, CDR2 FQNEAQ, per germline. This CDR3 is CASSSRAGNMNTEAFF. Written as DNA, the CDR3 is TGTGCCAGCAGCTCCCGTGCAGGAAATATGAACACTGAAGCTTTCTTT.

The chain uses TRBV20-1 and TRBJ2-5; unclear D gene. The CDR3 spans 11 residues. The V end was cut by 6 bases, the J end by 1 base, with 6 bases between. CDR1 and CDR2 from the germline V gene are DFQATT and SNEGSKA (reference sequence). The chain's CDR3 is CSALSQETQYF. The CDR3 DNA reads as TGCAGTGCCCTGTCCCAAGAGACCCAGTACTTC.

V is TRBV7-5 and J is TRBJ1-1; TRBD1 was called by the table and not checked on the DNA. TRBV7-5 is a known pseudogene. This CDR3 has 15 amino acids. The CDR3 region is CVRISWRQMNTEAFF. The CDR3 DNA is TGTGTCAGAATCTCTTGGCGACAGATGAACACTGAAGCTTTCTTT.

The CDR3 region has the DNA TGTGCCAGCAGCAAATTTAACCTAGGGGAAGGCTACACCTTC. Translation gives CASSKFNLGEGYTF. J is TRBJ1-2 and V is TRBV21-1; the table's D call of TRBD1 was not tested on the DNA. TRBV21-1 constitutes a pseudogene. The CDR3 contains 14 residues.

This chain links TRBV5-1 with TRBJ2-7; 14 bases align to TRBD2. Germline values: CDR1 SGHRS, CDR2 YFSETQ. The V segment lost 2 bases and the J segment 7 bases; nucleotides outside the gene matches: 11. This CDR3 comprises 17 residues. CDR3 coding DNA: TGCGCCAGCAGCTTCCACCTGACTAGCGGGGGGGCATTAGAGCAGTACTTC. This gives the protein CASSFHLTSGGALEQYF.

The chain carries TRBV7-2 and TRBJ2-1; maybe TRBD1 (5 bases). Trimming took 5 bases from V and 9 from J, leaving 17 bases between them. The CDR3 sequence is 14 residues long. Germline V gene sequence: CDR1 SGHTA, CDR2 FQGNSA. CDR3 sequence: CASSPPRPRGEQFF. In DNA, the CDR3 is TGTGCCAGCAGCCCGCCCCGGCCAAGGGGTGAGCAGTTCTTC. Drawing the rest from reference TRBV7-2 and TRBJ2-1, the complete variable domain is GAGVSQSPSNKVTEKGKDVELRCDPISGHTALYWYRQSLGQGLEFLIYFQGNSAPDKSGLPSDRFSAERTGGSVSTLTIQRTQQEDSAVYLCASSPPRPRGEQFFGPGTRLTVL.

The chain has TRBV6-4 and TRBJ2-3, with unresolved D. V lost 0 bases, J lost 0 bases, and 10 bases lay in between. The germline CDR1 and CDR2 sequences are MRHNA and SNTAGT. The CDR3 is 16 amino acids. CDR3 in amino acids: CASSDSPTPSTDTQYF. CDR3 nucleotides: TGTGCCAGCAGTGACTCCCCCACTCCTAGCACAGATACGCAGTATTTT.

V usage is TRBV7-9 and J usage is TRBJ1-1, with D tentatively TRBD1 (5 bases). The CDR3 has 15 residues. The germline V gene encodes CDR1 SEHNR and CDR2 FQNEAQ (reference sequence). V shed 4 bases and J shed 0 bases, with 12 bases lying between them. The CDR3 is CASSYWQGVNTEAFF. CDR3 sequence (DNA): TGTGCCAGCAGCTATTGGCAAGGGGTGAACACTGAAGCTTTCTTT. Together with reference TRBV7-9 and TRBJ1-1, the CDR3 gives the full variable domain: DTGVSQNPRHKITKRGQNVTFRCDPISEHNRLYWYRQTLGQGPEFLTYFQNEAQLEKSRLLSDRFSAERPKGSFSTLEIQRTEQGDSAMYLCASSYWQGVNTEAFFGQGTRLTVV.

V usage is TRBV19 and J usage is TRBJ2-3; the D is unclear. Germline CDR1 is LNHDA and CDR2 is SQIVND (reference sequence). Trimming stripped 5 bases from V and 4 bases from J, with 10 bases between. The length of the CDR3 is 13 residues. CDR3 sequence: CASSPRRADTQYF. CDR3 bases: TGTGCCAGTAGTCCTCGTAGAGCAGATACGCAGTATTTT.

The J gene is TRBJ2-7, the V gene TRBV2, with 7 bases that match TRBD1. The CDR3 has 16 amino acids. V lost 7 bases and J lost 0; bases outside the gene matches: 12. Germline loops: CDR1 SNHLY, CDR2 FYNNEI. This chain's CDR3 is CASKRLTGASSYEQYF. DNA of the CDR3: TGTGCCAGCAAGCGACTTACAGGGGCGAGCTCCTACGAGCAGTACTTC.

CDR3 in amino acids: CASSFRDRELNEQFF. CDR3 bases: TGCGCCAGCAGCTTCCGGGACAGGGAACTTAATGAGCAGTTCTTC. The V and J genes are TRBV5-1 and TRBJ2-1, with 9 bases fitting TRBD1. The CDR3 totals 15 residues. CDR1 is SGHRS, CDR2 YFSETQ, per germline. V was pared by 2 bases and J by 7 bases, with 7 bases of the junction left unmatched.